What follows are 5 T cell receptor beta chains derived from one specimen sequenced in a study of monozygotic twins with inflammatory bowel disease. TCRdb re-analyzed the 5' RACE reads; it lists each CDR3 protein once, without DNA. The data show approximately 45,000 distinct CDR3 sequences, and the top ten clones hold less than 6.5%. Sequencing was done on a sample of blood. These receptors all stem from a human donor with ulcerative colitis or Crohn's disease, or a healthy co-twin of an affected twin (not recorded which).

CDR3 region: CASRRDNSNQPQHF. V is TRBV6-2 or TRBV6-3 and J is TRBJ1-5; the D call of TRBD1 rests on TCRdb alone, since no DNA is present to check it. There are 14 residues in the CDR3. The germline V gene encodes CDR1 MNHEY and CDR2 SVGEGT.

This rearrangement joins TRBV19 to TRBJ1-5. Germline V gives CDR1 LNHDA, CDR2 SQIVND (reference sequence). This CDR3 spans 14 amino acids. The CDR3: CASRRVDGNQPQHF.

The chain joins TRBV29-1 to TRBJ2-3; with no DNA, the TCRdb D assignment of TRBD2 cannot be verified. Germline V lookup: CDR1 SQVTM, CDR2 ANQGSEA. This CDR3 has 12 amino acids. CDR3 sequence: CSVFSGTDTQYF.

This chain connects TRBV28 to TRBJ1-2; TCRdb names TRBD1, which stays unverified in the absence of DNA. This CDR3 has 15 amino acids. Looked up from germline, CDR1 is MDHEN and CDR2 is SYDVKM. The CDR3 here is CASSLPGQKGHGYTF.

The J gene is TRBJ1-2, the V gene TRBV11-2. This CDR3 comprises 15 residues. Per germline, CDR1 SGHAT and CDR2 FQNNGV. This chain's CDR3 is CASSLDSAAYYGYTF.